A selection of T cell receptor beta chains follows, all from one sample in a study of cytomegalovirus exposure and HLA in healthy donors. Here immunoSEQ multiplex PCR was the method, and the copy in TCRdb shows in-frame clones only, minus some. The sample carries approximately 220,000 clones, about 81% recorded once. The sequenced sample consisted of PBMCs. These receptor sequences come from a man aged 40-50 years in good health and CMV-seropositive. Both conserved end residues are part of each CDR3. A D gene is named only where the DNA matches it firmly. Rows give clone size only sometimes, using once, few, many, or a class for an expanded clone.

TGTGCCAGCATAGGGGCTAGTGGAGCTTTCTTT CASIGASGAFF TRBV27 . . TRBJ1-1
TGTGCCAGCAGCTTAGACCCCGGGGGGAATGGCTACACCTTC CASSLDPGGNGYTF TRBV7-6 . . TRBJ1-2
TGCGCCAGCAGCTTGGGCCCCGGAGAGACCCAGTACTTC CASSLGPGETQYF TRBV5-1 . . TRBJ2-5
TGTGCCAGCACCGACAACAGGGTACAACTGTTTTTT CASTDNRVQLFF TRBV28 . . TRBJ1-4
TGTGCCAGCAGCCAGGGACTAGCGGGACCCTACGAGCAGTACTTC CASSQGLAGPYEQYF TRBV5-4 TRBD2 . TRBJ2-7
TGTGCCAGCAGGCCCCGGGACACTTACAATCAGCCCCAGCATTTT CASRPRDTYNQPQHF TRBV6-1 . . TRBJ1-5
TGCGCCAGCAGCCAATCCCCTGGGGGCGCCGTTGGGTACTTC CASSQSPGGAVGYF TRBV4-1 . . TRBJ2-4
TGTGCCAGCAGTGGATTACCGGGGGGCCATGGCTACACCTTC CASSGLPGGHGYTF TRBV25-1 . . TRBJ1-2
TGCAGTGCCCAGAACAATGAGCAGTTCTTC CSAQNNEQFF TRBV20-1 . . TRBJ2-1
TGTGCCAGCAGCCTGAGGGACAGGGGGAGATCACCCCTCCACTTT CASSLRDRGRSPLHF TRBV6-5 TRBD1 . TRBJ1-6
TGTGCCAGCAGCCAACAGGGGAGTGGTCAGCCCCAGCATTTT CASSQQGSGQPQHF TRBV16 . few TRBJ1-5
TGTGCCAGCAAACAGAACACTGAAGCTTTCTTT CASKQNTEAFF TRBV27 . once TRBJ1-1
TGTGCCAGCAGCTTGGACAGACTAAGGGAGAACGAGCAGTACTTC CASSLDRLRENEQYF TRBV5-4 . once TRBJ2-7
TGTGCCAGCGCCCCCAGCCAGGGGTTTGTTTACAATGAGCAGTTCTTC CASAPSQGFVYNEQFF TRBV2 . . TRBJ2-1
TGTGCCAGCAGTGGCCGCGGAGCGGGAGGCACCGGGGAGCTGTTTTTT CASSGRGAGGTGELFF TRBV6-1 TRBD2 . TRBJ2-2
TGCAGCGTTGAAGACACCCTCGACAGGACTACAGATACGCAGTATTTT CSVEDTLDRTTDTQYF TRBV29-1 . . TRBJ2-3
TGTGCCACAACAAAAAGGACAGGGCTTGAGCAGTTCTTC CATTKRTGLEQFF TRBV6-5 TRBD1 once TRBJ2-1
TGCAGCGTTGCCTGGCAGGCCGGCCAGCCCCAGCATTTT CSVAWQAGQPQHF TRBV29-1 . . TRBJ1-5
TGTGCCAGCAGCTTGGAGCAGGCCCGCTCCTACAATGAGCAGTTCTTC CASSLEQARSYNEQFF TRBV5-4 . . TRBJ2-1
TGTGCTAGCAGCTTAGGGCTAGCGGGAAGGGATGAGCAGTTCTTC CASSLGLAGRDEQFF TRBV7-7 TRBD2 . TRBJ2-1
TGTGCCAGCAGTTCCGCCGGGACTCCGGTGAACTATGGCTACACCTTC CASSSAGTPVNYGYTF TRBV27 . . TRBJ1-2
TGTGCCAGCAGCGCAGGGTTGGCCTATGGCTACACCTTC CASSAGLAYGYTF TRBV27 . . TRBJ1-2
TGTGCCAGCAGTCGAAGTGGGGGGGGCACTGAAGCTTTCTTT CASSRSGGGTEAFF TRBV7-8 . . TRBJ1-1
TGTGCCAGCAGTGACGGGCAGGGTCCGAACAATGAGCAGTTCTTC CASSDGQGPNNEQFF TRBV2 . once TRBJ2-1
TGCGCCAGCAGCCAAGATTTGTTACAAGATGGCTACACCTTC CASSQDLLQDGYTF TRBV4-1 . . TRBJ1-2
TGTGCCAGCAGCCAAGGTGGGACTAGGGCCACAGATACGCAGTATTTT CASSQGGTRATDTQYF TRBV14 TRBD2 . TRBJ2-3
TGTGCCAGCAGCAGGACTAGCGGGATCTACAATGAGCAGTTCTTC CASSRTSGIYNEQFF TRBV13 TRBD2 . TRBJ2-1
TGTGCCAGTAGTAGAGTTATGGGACAGGAAAAACTGTTTTTT CASSRVMGQEKLFF TRBV19 TRBD1 . TRBJ1-4
TGTGCCAGCAGCAACCGGGACAGGGGAACAACTAATGAAAAACTGTTTTTT CASSNRDRGTTNEKLFF TRBV9 TRBD1 . TRBJ1-4
TGTGCCAGCAGGGGGGAGGCTTACACTGAAGCTTTCTTT CASRGEAYTEAFF TRBV2 . . TRBJ1-1
TGTGCCAGTAGTGCGGGACAGGGGGCAGGTGGCTACACCTTC CASSAGQGAGGYTF TRBV19 TRBD1 . TRBJ1-2
TGTGCCAGCAGCAATCCCCGCCCGATGACAGGGACCTACACAGATACGCAGTATTTT CASSNPRPMTGTYTDTQYF TRBV21-1 . once TRBJ2-3
TGTGCCAGCAGTTACCGGGACAGGGCCACTGAAGCTTTCTTT CASSYRDRATEAFF TRBV6-5 TRBD1 once TRBJ1-1
TGTGCCAGCAGTGAAGGCGGGACAGGGATGGGTGAAACTTTCTTT CASSEGGTGMGETFF TRBV6-1 TRBD1 . TRBJ1-1
TGTGCCAGCAGTTTCCCATCAGGTCCTACCTACGAGCAGTACTTC CASSFPSGPTYEQYF TRBV28 . . TRBJ2-7
TGCGCCAGCAGCTCGAAACTAGCGGGAGATGGCACAGATACGCAGTATTTT CASSSKLAGDGTDTQYF TRBV5-1 TRBD2 . TRBJ2-3
TGTGCCAGCAGTTCTCTCCAACAGGGGGCCTACGAGCAGTACTTC CASSSLQQGAYEQYF TRBV27 TRBD1 . TRBJ2-7
TGCGCCAGCTCCCCCGCGGGAGAGCCCCTTTACACAGATACGCAGTATTTT CASSPAGEPLYTDTQYF TRBV10-2 TRBD2 . TRBJ2-3
TGTGCCAGCAGCCGAGGAAGGACCGGGACAGGGGGCCACGGGGAGCTGTTTTTT CASSRGRTGTGGHGELFF TRBV7-9 TRBD1 . TRBJ2-2
TGTGCCAGCAGTTTATCGAGGACAAACACTGAAGCTTTCTTT CASSLSRTNTEAFF TRBV27 . . TRBJ1-1
TGTGCCAGCAGGGAGTACTACGAGCAGTACTTC CASREYYEQYF TRBV6-1 . . TRBJ2-7
TGTGCCAGCAGTCAATCGGACAGGAATAGCAATCAGCCCCAGCATTTT CASSQSDRNSNQPQHF TRBV4-2 TRBD1 once TRBJ1-5
TGTGCCAGCAGTTGGAGAGGCGGGGGGGGCTATGGCTACACCTTC CASSWRGGGGYGYTF TRBV27 . . TRBJ1-2
TGTGCCAGCAGCACTTTAACAGGGGGAACCGGGGAGCTGTTTTTT CASSTLTGGTGELFF TRBV9 TRBD1 . TRBJ2-2
TGCGCCAGCAGCTTGGGCCCGCAACTCCTCTCTGGGGCCAACGTCCTGACTTTC CASSLGPQLLSGANVLTF TRBV5-1 . . TRBJ2-6
TGTGCCAGCACCCTCCCAACAGGGGAGCAGTTCTTC CASTLPTGEQFF TRBV6-5 . . TRBJ2-1
TGTGCCAGCAGCCCAACTAGGCGCACAGATACGCAGTATTTT CASSPTRRTDTQYF TRBV6-5 . . TRBJ2-3
TGTGCCAGCAGCCTAGCCCCTGGAGGGAACACTGAAGCTTTCTTT CASSLAPGGNTEAFF TRBV7-6 . . TRBJ1-1
TGTGCCAGTTCTAGGGGACTAGCGGGACTCACCGGGGAGCTGTTTTTT CASSRGLAGLTGELFF TRBV19 TRBD2 . TRBJ2-2
TGTGCCAGCAGCTCCCGGAGACTAGCGGCTAGCTCGGGGACCCAGTACTTC CASSSRRLAASSGTQYF TRBV7-6 TRBD2 once TRBJ2-5
TGTGCCAGCAGCTTAGAAGGGGGCAACACTGAAGCTTTCTTT CASSLEGGNTEAFF TRBV7-9 TRBD1 once TRBJ1-1
TGCGCCAGCAGTGTCTTACAGGCCTCCTCCTACGAGCAGTACTTC CASSVLQASSYEQYF TRBV10-2 . . TRBJ2-7
TGTGCCAGCAGTCCAACAGGGGGCAAGGAGGGAGGGGATGGCTACACCTTC CASSPTGGKEGGDGYTF TRBV6-7 TRBD1 . TRBJ1-2
TGCGCCAGCAGCTCCCCGCCCGGGGATGCTAGCGGGGGATCCTACGAGCAGTACTTC CASSSPPGDASGGSYEQYF TRBV5-1 TRBD2 . TRBJ2-7
TGTGCCAGCAGTCACCTGGGGACACCGCAAGAGACCCAGTACTTC CASSHLGTPQETQYF TRBV6-5 . . TRBJ2-5
TGTGCCAGCAGTTTCGGGACCGCAGGGAGGGACACTGAAGCTTTCTTT CASSFGTAGRDTEAFF TRBV28 . . TRBJ1-1
TGCGCCAGCAGCCAAGGTAGCAAGACTGAAGCTTTCTTT CASSQGSKTEAFF TRBV4-1 . once TRBJ1-1
TGTGCCAGCAGCGTAGTTCCAGGGGACACCGGGGAGCTGTTTTTT CASSVVPGDTGELFF TRBV9 . . TRBJ2-2
TGTGCCAGCGGGCTAGCGGTTAATGAGCAGTTCTTC CASGLAVNEQFF TRBV11-3 TRBD2 . TRBJ2-1
TGTGCCAGCAGCGTAGCAGTGCGGGAGGGCCAAGAGACCCAGTACTTC CASSVAVREGQETQYF TRBV9 TRBD2 . TRBJ2-5